This T cell receptor (beta chain) was documented in a study of T-cell reconstitution after alpha-beta-depleted transplantation in children. During its preparation, the TCRbeta library received unique molecular identifiers. In TCRdb, the PCR reads were re-called with MiXCR into one record per CDR3 protein. The table shows approximately 220,000 distinct CDR3 sequences, with approximately 15% occurring only once. The ends were cut back, 8 bases at V and 3 bases at J, with 13 bases in the middle. Per germline, CDR1 SEHNR and CDR2 FQNEAQ (reference sequence). This CDR3 comprises 13 residues. General study points: The study reportedly traced alpha-beta T cells about two months after transplant to several hundred expanded graft clones. The study traced high day-60 TCRbeta diversity in some patients to surviving recipient T cells and thymic progenitors. From newly produced T cells came most of the T-cell counts and diversity one year after transplant.

Concerning this clonotype: Its antigen is as yet unknown.

The chain links TRBV7-9 to TRBJ1-1; possibly TRBD1 for D (5 bases). The clonotype was recovered from a male patient between 2 and 15 years old who had a stem cell transplant for acute lymphoblastic leukemia, so the T cells may come from the graft donor. Material: PBMCs, mostly from graft donor cells, obtained 360 days after TCRalphabeta/CD19-depleted stem cell transplant. DNA of the CDR3: TGTGCCAGCTTCCAGACAGAAGACACTGAAGCTTTCTTT. This gives the protein CASFQTEDTEAFF.